One sample yielded the 21 T cell receptor beta chains listed below, sequenced in a study of shared clonotypes between healthy human individuals. The table came from immunoSEQ multiplex PCR; TCRdb's copy has only in-frame clones and leaves some out. Counted here are more than 450,000 clones, 79% occurring once; the ten biggest clones make up approximately 12%. The sequencing input was PBMCs. These receptor sequences come from a woman in her thirties or forties in good health. Some clones in this sample may be carry-over from other donors' samples.

This chain connects TRBV5-4 to TRBJ1-2; D remains unclear. Per germline, CDR1 SGHNT and CDR2 YYREEE (reference sequence). V dropped 0 bases and J dropped 4 bases, with 7 bases sitting between them. The CDR3 length is 13 residues. The CDR3 reads CASSLDSPYGYTF. The CDR3 region has the DNA TGTGCCAGCAGCTTGGACAGTCCCTATGGCTACACCTTC.

This chain links TRBV29-1 with TRBJ2-7; the D is unclear. Germline lookup yields CDR1 SQVTM and CDR2 ANQGSEA. The CDR3 loop spans 12 amino acids. V dropped 0 bases and J dropped 4 bases, with 7 bases sitting between them. The CDR3 bases are TGCAGCGTTGAAGAGAATCGGTACGAGCAGTACTTC. Protein product: CSVEENRYEQYF.

The chain uses TRBV7-2 and TRBJ2-2; D is possibly TRBD2 (6 bases). V lost 5 bases, J lost 2 bases, and 15 bases lay in between. Germline CDR1 SGHTA, CDR2 FQGNSA. The CDR3 is 16 amino acids. The CDR3 loop reads CASSPGTSTNTGELFF. In nucleotides, the CDR3 is TGTGCCAGCAGCCCAGGGACTTCAACAAACACCGGGGAGCTGTTTTTT.

This clone was observed a handful of times. The V call is TRBV4-3, the J call TRBJ1-2, with a tentative D call TRBD1 (5 bases). V was clipped by 5 bases and J by 5 bases, with 12 bases between them. Germline CDR1 LGHNA, CDR2 YSLEER. The CDR3 covers 13 residues. The CDR3 loop is CASSSWGVYGYTF. The CDR3 nucleotides are TGCGCCAGCAGCAGCTGGGGGGTTTATGGCTACACCTTC.

The DNA for the CDR3 is TGCGCCAGCAGCCTCCAGACAGGGTTAAATGAGCAGTTCTTC. It is translated as CASSLQTGLNEQFF. V and J are TRBV5-1 and TRBJ2-1; 7 bases align to TRBD1. V gave up 4 bases and J gave up 7 bases; unmatched junction bases: 8. CDR1 and CDR2 (germline): SGHRS, YFSETQ. The CDR3 contains 14 residues.

The CDR3 DNA is TGCGCCAGCAGCCATGCAACCGGGACAGGGGTTACTGAAGCTTTCTTT. The encoded protein is CASSHATGTGVTEAFF. This chain connects TRBV4-3 to TRBJ1-1, with 10 bases matching TRBD1. There are 16 residues in the CDR3. The germline V gene encodes CDR1 LGHNA and CDR2 YSLEER. V trimming: 3 bases; J trimming: 5 bases; junction bases outside the gene matches: 9.

V is TRBV10-3 and J is TRBJ2-2; 12 bases agree with TRBD2. Germline V CDR1 and CDR2: ENHRY, SYGVKD. The length of the CDR3 is 17 residues. The junction had 13 bases not matched to a gene; V was cut back by 10 bases and J by 4 bases. CDR3 DNA sequence: TGTGCCACCGGGACTAGCGGGCCTCTCAGGGGCACCGGGGAGCTGTTTTTT. This sequence encodes CATGTSGPLRGTGELFF.

The V and J genes are TRBV5-1 and TRBJ2-7; possibly TRBD1 for D (6 bases). This CDR3 is 15 amino acids long. The germline V gene encodes CDR1 SGHRS and CDR2 YFSETQ. V was shortened by 0 bases and J by 2 bases, with 12 bases between the two germline ends. CDR3 in amino acids: CASSLGVAGAYEQYF. For the CDR3, the DNA is TGCGCCAGCAGCTTGGGGGTGGCAGGGGCCTACGAGCAGTACTTC.

The CDR3 region is CASSPSRLARSGELFF. CDR3 nucleotide sequence: TGTGCCAGCAGTCCCTCCCGGTTAGCGAGGTCCGGGGAGCTGTTTTTT. This chain uses TRBV28 with TRBJ2-2; weak D call: TRBD2 (5 bases). The V gene's germline CDR1 is MDHEN and CDR2 SYDVKM. Trimming left V 5 bases short and J 6 bases short, with 19 bases between. This CDR3 has 16 residues.

Comments on this clone: This sample includes further DNA sequences coding for the same CDR3. The gene calls are TRBV28 and TRBJ2-7, with 7 nucleotides matching TRBD1. Germline assignment: CDR1 MDHEN and CDR2 SYDVKM. Unmatched junction bases numbered 5, after V lost 6 bases and J lost 3 bases. The CDR3 consists of 13 residues. The CDR3 coding sequence is TGTGCCAGCAGGAAGGGACAGTACTACGAGCAGTACTTC. It encodes CASRKGQYYEQYF.

V is TRBV4-2 and J is TRBJ2-5, with 9 bases fitting TRBD2. V shed 4 bases, J shed 5 bases, and the junction held 5 bases outside the gene matches. Germline V gene data show CDR1 as LGHNA and CDR2 as YNFKEQ. CDR3 length: 14 residues. The CDR3 loop is CASSPYSGSETQYF. The CDR3 nucleotides are TGTGCCAGCAGCCCTTATAGCGGGAGCGAGACCCAGTACTTC.

This sequence joins TRBV19 and TRBJ2-3; 9 positions agree with TRBD1. The CDR3 covers 14 residues. Germline V gives CDR1 LNHDA, CDR2 SQIVND (reference sequence). V was pared by 3 bases and J by 6 bases, with 4 bases of the junction left unmatched. In DNA form, the CDR3 reads TGTGCCAGTAGTATGGGGACAGGGATTGATACGCAGTATTTT. Protein: CASSMGTGIDTQYF.

The gene calls are TRBV9 and TRBJ2-5, with a weak D call TRBD2 (5 bases). Germline assignment: CDR1 SGDLS and CDR2 YYNGEE. The CDR3 totals 14 residues. V lost 0 bases, J lost 5 bases, and 11 bases lay in between. CDR3 nucleotide sequence: TGTGCCAGCAGCGTAGATGGAGGTTTGGAGACCCAGTACTTC. This codes for CASSVDGGLETQYF.

This clone has more than one count but fewer than ten. The rearrangement joins TRBV30 to TRBJ2-1; 9 bases line up with TRBD1. Germline CDR1 GTSNPN, CDR2 SVGIG (reference sequence). The CDR3 is made up of 15 amino acids. Unmatched junction bases numbered 5, after V lost 1 base and J lost 4 bases. This CDR3 reads CAWSDGQGPYNEQFF. The CDR3 DNA reads as TGTGCCTGGAGTGACGGACAGGGGCCGTACAATGAGCAGTTCTTC.

The V gene is TRBV14, the J gene TRBJ2-1, with 9 bases identical to TRBD2. V trimming: 3 bases; J trimming: 13 bases; junction bases outside the gene matches: 7. Germline V lookup: CDR1 SGHDN, CDR2 FVKESK. The CDR3 contains 13 residues. CDR3 region: CASSQESGRKQFF. Here the CDR3 DNA reads TGTGCCAGCAGCCAGGAAAGCGGGAGGAAACAGTTCTTC. The full variable domain, in which reference TRBV14 and TRBJ2-1 provide the parts outside the CDR3, is EAGVTQFPSHSVIEKGQTVTLRCDPISGHDNLYWYRRVMGKEIKFLLHFVKESKQDESGMPNNRFLAERTGGTYSTLKVQPAELEDSGVYFCASSQESGRKQFFGPGTRLTVL.

Details on this clone: Distinct nucleotide sequences in the sample also encode this CDR3. The chain couples TRBV28 to TRBJ2-7; no clear D. Germline CDR1 is MDHEN and CDR2 is SYDVKM. This CDR3 has 12 amino acids. V was shortened by 4 bases and J by 4 bases, with 8 bases between the two germline ends. The CDR3 DNA follows: TGTGCCAGCAGTTCACCAAGGTACGAGCAGTACTTC. Protein product: CASSSPRYEQYF.

For the CDR3, the DNA is TGTGCCTGGAGTTTCCGGGGGGACACCGCAACTAATGAAAAACTGTTTTTT. It translates to CAWSFRGDTATNEKLFF. The V call is TRBV30, the J call TRBJ1-4, with D perhaps matching TRBD1 (6 bases). Looked up from germline, CDR1 is GTSNPN and CDR2 is SVGIG (reference sequence). Between the trimmed V and J ends, which lost 2 bases and 0 bases, there was a span of 16 bases. This CDR3 comprises 17 residues.

The chain combines TRBV7-9 with TRBJ2-5, with 8 bases identical to TRBD1. V shed 4 bases, J shed 4 bases, and the junction held 8 bases outside the gene matches. Germline V gene data show CDR1 as SEHNR and CDR2 as FQNEAQ (reference sequence). CDR3 length equals 15 residues. CDR3 sequence (DNA): TGTGCCAGCAGCTCCCCCCGAGGGACAGGAGAGACCCAGTACTTC. Translating gives CASSSPRGTGETQYF.

The chain is built from TRBV4-2 and TRBJ1-6; D possibly corresponds to TRBD1 (6 bases). This CDR3 region has 16 residues. Looked up from germline, CDR1 is LGHNA and CDR2 is YNFKEQ. With 1 base removed from V and 9 bases from J, the gap between germline ends came to 16 bases. As DNA, the CDR3 is TGTGCCAGCAGCCAAGGAGAACAGGGAGGAGTTTCACCCCTCCACTTT. Translated, it gives CASSQGEQGGVSPLHF.

V usage is TRBV28 and J usage is TRBJ2-7; D not resolved. Trimming shortened V by 2 bases and J by 6 bases, and 8 bases separated the two germline ends. The CDR3 extends over 12 amino acids. CDR1 MDHEN and CDR2 SYDVKM come from the germline V gene. The CDR3 DNA follows: TGTGCCAGCAGTTTAGCCACCTTCGAGCAGTACTTC. Translating gives CASSLATFEQYF.

This clone has only a few counts. The chain employs TRBV2 and TRBJ1-2; D gene uncertain. Germline CDR1 reads SNHLY; CDR2 reads FYNNEI. The CDR3 is made up of 14 amino acids. The ends were cut back, 6 bases at V and 3 bases at J, with 14 bases in the middle. CDR3 amino acids: CASRTHRTDYGYTF. As DNA, the CDR3 is TGTGCCAGCAGAACTCACCGGACTGACTATGGCTACACCTTC.